The rows below give T cell receptor beta chains drawn from one sample of a study of T cell responses to AZD1222 COVID-19 vaccine. Profiling relied on immunoSEQ multiplex PCR, and the TCRdb table lists in-frame clones only, not all of them. The sample records about 130,000 clones, more than 85% being singletons. This sample comprised peripheral blood, obtained on day 0 of AZD1222 vaccination. The receptors stem from an adult in good health. The CDR3 runs from the conserved cysteine through the conserved F or W. The order of the fields is J gene, clone size, D gene, V gene, CDR3 protein, CDR3 DNA. The D gene is left open where the match is weak. Some rows have no size entry. The others give once, few or many, or a class for an expanded clone.

j_gene: TRBJ1-2; abundance: -; d_gene: -; v_gene: TRBV2; CDR3aa: CASSESRLHPYGYTF; CDR3nt: TGTGCCAGCTCAGAATCCCGTCTGCATCCATATGGCTACACCTTC
j_gene: TRBJ2-5; abundance: -; d_gene: -; v_gene: TRBV9; CDR3aa: CASSVAGWEQETQYF; CDR3nt: TGTGCCAGCAGCGTAGCGGGCTGGGAGCAAGAGACCCAGTACTTC
j_gene: TRBJ2-7; abundance: -; d_gene: TRBD1; v_gene: TRBV9; CDR3aa: CASSVGQGASEQYF; CDR3nt: TGTGCCAGCAGCGTAGGACAGGGGGCGTCCGAGCAGTACTTC
j_gene: TRBJ1-2; abundance: -; d_gene: -; v_gene: TRBV6-5; CDR3aa: CASSSEKRYGYTF; CDR3nt: TGTGCCAGCAGTTCGGAGAAGCGCTATGGCTACACCTTC
j_gene: TRBJ1-1; abundance: -; d_gene: -; v_gene: TRBV5-1; CDR3aa: CASSLGAGANTEAFF; CDR3nt: TGCGCCAGCAGCTTGGGGGCAGGGGCGAACACTGAAGCTTTCTTT
j_gene: TRBJ2-2; abundance: few; d_gene: TRBD1; v_gene: TRBV4-1; CDR3aa: CASSRKTGVDTGELFF; CDR3nt: TGCGCCAGCAGCCGAAAGACAGGGGTGGACACCGGGGAGCTGTTTTTT
j_gene: TRBJ1-2; abundance: -; d_gene: TRBD1; v_gene: TRBV19; CDR3aa: CASTIGTGPFYGYTF; CDR3nt: TGTGCCAGTACCATTGGGACAGGACCCTTCTATGGCTACACCTTC
j_gene: TRBJ2-3; abundance: -; d_gene: TRBD1; v_gene: TRBV7-9; CDR3aa: CASSVIKGTASTDTQYF; CDR3nt: TGTGCCAGCAGCGTAATTAAAGGGACAGCAAGCACAGATACGCAGTATTTT
j_gene: TRBJ2-7; abundance: -; d_gene: -; v_gene: TRBV29-1; CDR3aa: CSVQGFYEQYF; CDR3nt: TGCAGCGTACAGGGTTTCTACGAGCAGTACTTC
j_gene: TRBJ1-6; abundance: -; d_gene: -; v_gene: TRBV9; CDR3aa: CASSVASLGPLHF; CDR3nt: TGTGCCAGCAGCGTCGCTTCCTTGGGACCCCTCCACTTT
j_gene: TRBJ1-3; abundance: -; d_gene: -; v_gene: TRBV2; CDR3aa: CASSGPVPSSGNTIYF; CDR3nt: TGTGCCAGCAGTGGTCCGGTTCCGAGCTCTGGAAACACCATATATTTT
j_gene: TRBJ2-3; abundance: -; d_gene: -; v_gene: TRBV18; CDR3aa: CASSPRLKDTQYF; CDR3nt: TGTGCCAGCTCACCACGGTTAAAAGATACGCAGTATTTT
j_gene: TRBJ1-5; abundance: -; d_gene: -; v_gene: TRBV29-1; CDR3aa: CSVGDVNQPQHF; CDR3nt: TGCAGCGTCGGGGACGTGAATCAGCCCCAGCATTTT
j_gene: TRBJ2-5; abundance: -; d_gene: TRBD2; v_gene: TRBV7-2; CDR3aa: CASSLGTQGGQTQYF; CDR3nt: TGTGCCAGCAGCTTGGGGACCCAGGGAGGGCAGACCCAGTACTTC
j_gene: TRBJ1-1; abundance: -; d_gene: -; v_gene: TRBV12-3/TRBV12-4; CDR3aa: CASSFHTEAFF; CDR3nt: TGTGCCAGCAGTTTTCACACTGAAGCTTTCTTT
j_gene: TRBJ1-1; abundance: -; d_gene: -; v_gene: TRBV21-1; CDR3aa: CASSMPGQEDTEAFF; CDR3nt: TGTGCCAGCAGTATGCCGGGACAAGAGGACACTGAAGCTTTCTTT
j_gene: TRBJ1-2; abundance: -; d_gene: -; v_gene: TRBV5-4; CDR3aa: CASSLENRGYGYTF; CDR3nt: TGTGCCAGCAGCTTGGAAAACCGCGGCTATGGCTACACCTTC
j_gene: TRBJ1-1; abundance: once; d_gene: -; v_gene: TRBV6-5; CDR3aa: CASRRGTEAFF; CDR3nt: TGTGCCAGCCGTCGGGGGACTGAAGCTTTCTTT
j_gene: TRBJ2-1; abundance: -; d_gene: TRBD2; v_gene: TRBV3-1/TRBV3-2; CDR3aa: CASSQATGTSGGPSYNEQFF; CDR3nt: TGTGCCAGCAGCCAAGCAACCGGGACTAGCGGGGGGCCATCCTACAATGAGCAGTTCTTC
j_gene: TRBJ1-2; abundance: once; d_gene: -; v_gene: TRBV29-1; CDR3aa: CSVGTSAGYTF; CDR3nt: TGCAGCGTTGGGACCTCGGCCGGCTACACCTTC
j_gene: TRBJ2-3; abundance: -; d_gene: -; v_gene: TRBV6-5; CDR3aa: CASSLQGRHTDTQYF; CDR3nt: TGTGCCAGCAGTCTACAGGGAAGGCACACAGATACGCAGTATTTT
j_gene: TRBJ2-4; abundance: -; d_gene: -; v_gene: TRBV6-5; CDR3aa: CASSGRELAKNIQYF; CDR3nt: TGTGCCAGCAGCGGACGAGAGCTAGCCAAAAACATTCAGTACTTC